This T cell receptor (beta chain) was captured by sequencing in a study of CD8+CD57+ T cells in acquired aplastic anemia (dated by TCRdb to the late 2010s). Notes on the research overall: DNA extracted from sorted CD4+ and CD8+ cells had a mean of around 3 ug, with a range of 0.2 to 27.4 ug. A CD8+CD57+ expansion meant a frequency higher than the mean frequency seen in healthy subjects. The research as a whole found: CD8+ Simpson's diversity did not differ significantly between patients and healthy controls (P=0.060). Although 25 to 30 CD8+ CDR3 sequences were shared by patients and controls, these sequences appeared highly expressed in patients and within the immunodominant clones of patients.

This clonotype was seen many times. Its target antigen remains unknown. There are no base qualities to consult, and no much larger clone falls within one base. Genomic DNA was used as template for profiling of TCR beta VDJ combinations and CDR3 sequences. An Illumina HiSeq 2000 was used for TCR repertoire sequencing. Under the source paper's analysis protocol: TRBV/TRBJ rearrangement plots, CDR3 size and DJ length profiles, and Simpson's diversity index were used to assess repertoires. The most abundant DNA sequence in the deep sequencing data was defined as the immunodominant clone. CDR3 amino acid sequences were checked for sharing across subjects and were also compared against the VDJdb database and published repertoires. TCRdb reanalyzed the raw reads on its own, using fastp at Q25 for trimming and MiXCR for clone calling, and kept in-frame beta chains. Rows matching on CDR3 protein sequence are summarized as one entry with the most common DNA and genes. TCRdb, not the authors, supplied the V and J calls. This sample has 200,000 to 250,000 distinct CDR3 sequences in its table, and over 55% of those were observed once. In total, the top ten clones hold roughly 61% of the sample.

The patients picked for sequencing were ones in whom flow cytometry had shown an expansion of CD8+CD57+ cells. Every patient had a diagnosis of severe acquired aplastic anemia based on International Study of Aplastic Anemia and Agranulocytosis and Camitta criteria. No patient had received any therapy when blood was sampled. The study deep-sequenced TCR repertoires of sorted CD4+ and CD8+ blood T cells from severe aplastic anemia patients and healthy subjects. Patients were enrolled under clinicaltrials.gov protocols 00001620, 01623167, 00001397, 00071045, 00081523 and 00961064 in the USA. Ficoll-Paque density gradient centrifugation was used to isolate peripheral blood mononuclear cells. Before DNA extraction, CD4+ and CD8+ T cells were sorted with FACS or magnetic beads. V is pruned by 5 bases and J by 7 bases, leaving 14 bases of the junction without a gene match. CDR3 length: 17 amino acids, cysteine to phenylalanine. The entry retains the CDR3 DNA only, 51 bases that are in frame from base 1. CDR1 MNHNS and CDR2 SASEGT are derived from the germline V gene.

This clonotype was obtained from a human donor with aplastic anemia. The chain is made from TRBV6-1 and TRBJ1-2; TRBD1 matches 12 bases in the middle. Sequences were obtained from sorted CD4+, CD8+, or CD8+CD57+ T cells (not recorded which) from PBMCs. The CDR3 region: CASSHNRDRGLGCGYTF. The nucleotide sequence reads TGTGCCAGCAGTCACAACCGGGACAGGGGGCTAGGGTGTGGCTACACCTTC.